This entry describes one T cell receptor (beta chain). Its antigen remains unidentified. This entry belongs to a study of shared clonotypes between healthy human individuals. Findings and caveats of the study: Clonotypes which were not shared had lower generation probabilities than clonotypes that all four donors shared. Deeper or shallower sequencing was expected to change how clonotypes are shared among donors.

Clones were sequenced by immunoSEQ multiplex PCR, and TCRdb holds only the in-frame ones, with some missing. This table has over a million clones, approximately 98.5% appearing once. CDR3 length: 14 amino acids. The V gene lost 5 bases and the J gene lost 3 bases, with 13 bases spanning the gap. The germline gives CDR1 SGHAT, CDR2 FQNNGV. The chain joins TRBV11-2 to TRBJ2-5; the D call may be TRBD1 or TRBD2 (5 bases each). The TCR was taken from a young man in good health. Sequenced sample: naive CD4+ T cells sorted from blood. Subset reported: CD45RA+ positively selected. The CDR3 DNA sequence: TGTGCCAGCAGCGCCCCGGGACGGAAAGAGACCCAGTACTTC. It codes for CASSAPGRKETQYF.